This TCR beta chain is from a study of T cell changes during pregnancy in multiple sclerosis. Generated by immunoSEQ multiplex PCR, the TCRdb table keeps only in-frame clones and is missing some. The sample lists about 50,000 clones; approximately 94% were seen once. This CDR3 is 12 amino acids long. CDR1 and CDR2 from the germline V gene are KGHSH and LQKENI. Trimming took off 6 bases at V and 11 bases at J, with 14 bases between the two ends. Here the sequenced sample was CD4+ T cells from peripheral blood mononuclear cells, taken before pregnancy. This chain joins TRBV18 and TRBJ1-3, with D unresolved. The TCR originated in a female donor with multiple sclerosis, enrolled in a pregnancy study. Here the CDR3 DNA reads TGTGCCAGCTCCCGAGCTAGTGACGCCATATATTTT. This codes for CASSRASDAIYF. Based on the CDR3 plus reference TRBV18 and TRBJ1-3, the full variable domain is NAGVMQNPRHLVRRRGQEARLRCSPMKGHSHVYWYRQLPEEGLKFMVYLQKENIIDESGMPKERFSAEFPKEGPSILRIQQVVRGDSAAYFCASSRASDAIYFGEGSWLTVV.